This is a list of T cell receptor beta chains from one sample in a study of neurological immune-mediated disorders. TCRdb redid the calling of the 5' RACE reads with MiXCR, one entry per CDR3 protein. The table records roughly 90,000 distinct CDR3 sequences, under 4.5% of them present only once. The sample was PBMCs. These receptors were taken from a woman aged 50 to 60 with multiple sclerosis. CDR3s include the opening cysteine and the closing phenylalanine or tryptophan. The D gene is left open where the match is weak. Expanded clones are given a class, and other clones once, few, many or no size at all.

clone size | CDR3 length | J gene | D gene | V gene | CDR3 DNA | CDR3 protein
many | 15 | TRBJ2-7 | TRBD1 | TRBV6-5 | TGTGCCAGCAGACCGACAGGGGGCTACCTCTACGAGCAGTACTTC | CASRPTGGYLYEQYF
many | 14 | TRBJ1-5 | . | TRBV12-3/TRBV12-4 | TGTGCCAGCAGTTTATCTTCTCAGGGAGGGCCCCAGCATTTT | CASSLSSQGGPQHF
. | 17 | TRBJ1-1 | . | TRBV7-9 | TGTGCCAGCAGCTCCTGGACCCAAGGAGGTGTTGGCACTGAAGCTTTCTTT | CASSSWTQGGVGTEAFF
few | 13 | TRBJ2-3 | . | TRBV11-2 | TGTGCCAGCAGCTCCCGCTCAGGGGATACGCAGTATTTT | CASSSRSGDTQYF
many | 12 | TRBJ2-1 | . | TRBV4-2 | TGTGCCAGCAGCCAGCTAGGGAATGAGCAGTTCTTC | CASSQLGNEQFF
many | 12 | TRBJ1-2 | . | TRBV20-1 | TGCAGTGCTACGCCCATGGCCGGCGTCGGAGCCTTC | CSATPMAGVGAF
many | 12 | TRBJ2-4 | . | TRBV20-1 | TGCAGTGCTAGTTCCCCGGGAGTGGTTCAGTACTTC | CSASSPGVVQYF
many | 15 | TRBJ2-7 | TRBD2 | TRBV5-5 | TGTGCCAGCAGCTTGGTCCCTAGCGGGGGCTACGAGCAGTACTTC | CASSLVPSGGYEQYF
many | 14 | TRBJ2-7 | TRBD2 | TRBV12-3/TRBV12-4 | TGTGCCAGCAACCGAGCGGGGGCCTCCTACGAGCAGTACTTC | CASNRAGASYEQYF
many | 13 | TRBJ1-5 | . | TRBV3-1 | TGTGCCAGCAGCCAAGTTTCTGGCCAGCCCCAGCATTTT | CASSQVSGQPQHF
many | 16 | TRBJ2-2 | . | TRBV12-3/TRBV12-4 | TGTGCCAGCAGACGATCAGGCCCCCTTGGTCTCGGGGAGCTGTTTTTT | CASRRSGPLGLGELFF
many | 13 | TRBJ2-7 | . | TRBV18 | TGTGCCAGCTCACCAAGGGTAACCTACGAGCAGTACTTC | CASSPRVTYEQYF
many | 14 | TRBJ2-7 | . | TRBV2 | TGTGCCAGCAGGCCTAGTTGGGGCTCCTACGAGCAGTACTTC | CASRPSWGSYEQYF
many | 16 | TRBJ2-1 | TRBD2 | TRBV5-1 | TGCGCCAGCAGCTGGATTAGCGGGGGGGTCGACAATGAGCAGTTCTTC | CASSWISGGVDNEQFF
many | 13 | TRBJ2-5 | TRBD1 | TRBV20-1 | TGCAGTGCCTGCCGACAGGGCCAAGAGACCCAGTACTTC | CSACRQGQETQYF
many | 13 | TRBJ2-4 | . | TRBV20-1 | TGCAGTGCTAGAGATCGGGTGGGGAACATTCAGTACTTC | CSARDRVGNIQYF
few | 13 | TRBJ1-2 | . | TRBV20-1 | TGCAGTGCTCGCACTCAAGAGTTCTATGGCTACACCTTC | CSARTQEFYGYTF
many | 16 | TRBJ1-4 | TRBD1 | TRBV7-9 | TGTGCCAGCAGCCAAGTGCCGGGACAGGGAAATGAAAAACTGTTTTTT | CASSQVPGQGNEKLFF
many | 14 | TRBJ1-1 | . | TRBV5-1 | TGCGCCAGCAGCCTGGACGGAGTGAACACTGAAGCTTTCTTT | CASSLDGVNTEAFF
many | 15 | TRBJ2-5 | . | TRBV7-2 | TGTGCCAGCAGCTTAGCGGAGTCCTCGGGATGGACCCAGTACTTC | CASSLAESSGWTQYF
many | 14 | TRBJ2-1 | TRBD2 | TRBV2 | TGTGCCAGCAGCATAGCGGGGGGGTGGACTGAGCAGTTCTTC | CASSIAGGWTEQFF
many | 13 | TRBJ2-1 | . | TRBV7-3 | TGTGCCAGCAGCTTAAACCCAGAAGGTCTCTCCTTCTTC | CASSLNPEGLSFF
many | 18 | TRBJ2-2 | TRBD2 | TRBV6-7 | TGTGCCAGCAGTCCCTGGACTAGCGGGGGCCGGCTAACTGGGGAGCTGTTTTTT | CASSPWTSGGRLTGELFF
many | 13 | TRBJ1-2 | . | TRBV5-1 | TGCGCCAGCAGCTTGAACGGACAGCAGGGCTACACCTTC | CASSLNGQQGYTF
many | 15 | TRBJ2-3 | TRBD2 | TRBV9 | TGTGCCAGCAGCGTAGGGCGGGGGGGGACAGATACGCAGTATTTT | CASSVGRGGTDTQYF
many | 12 | TRBJ1-5 | . | TRBV20-1 | TGCAGTGCTAGAGACCACGGCCGGCCCCAGCATTTT | CSARDHGRPQHF
many | 14 | TRBJ2-1 | TRBD2 | TRBV20-1 | TGCAGTGCCACTAGACTAGCGGGGAAGAATGAGCAGTTCTTC | CSATRLAGKNEQFF
. | 14 | TRBJ2-1 | . | TRBV7-9 | TGTGCCAGCCACCGAGGCGCCGACCATACTGGTTGCATCTTC | CASHRGADHTGCIF
. | 16 | TRBJ2-1 | . | TRBV20-1 | TGCAGTGCTAGAGAACGCAGGGGTTCGGGCTACAATGAGCAGTTCTTC | CSARERRGSGYNEQFF
. | 14 | TRBJ2-1 | . | TRBV27 | TGTGCCAGCGCCGGGACCCCCAAGTACAATGAGCAGTTCTTC | CASAGTPKYNEQFF
. | 15 | TRBJ2-7 | . | TRBV6-1 | TGTGCCAGCAGTGAAGGGGGGGCCCAAGCCTACGAGCAGTACTTC | CASSEGGAQAYEQYF
many | 13 | TRBJ1-2 | TRBD1 | TRBV28 | TGTGCCAGCAGTTATACAGGGGACTATGGCTACACCTTC | CASSYTGDYGYTF
many | 14 | TRBJ2-5 | . | TRBV7-9 | TGTGCCAGCAGCTTAGCGGTGGGGGAAGAGACCCAGTACTTC | CASSLAVGEETQYF
many | 14 | TRBJ2-3 | TRBD1 | TRBV5-8 | TGTGCCAGCAGCCGGACAGGCCGCACAGATACGCAGTATTTT | CASSRTGRTDTQYF
many | 14 | TRBJ2-5 | . | TRBV7-2 | TGTGCCAGCAGCTTAGGGCTACAGCAAGAGACCCAGTACTTC | CASSLGLQQETQYF